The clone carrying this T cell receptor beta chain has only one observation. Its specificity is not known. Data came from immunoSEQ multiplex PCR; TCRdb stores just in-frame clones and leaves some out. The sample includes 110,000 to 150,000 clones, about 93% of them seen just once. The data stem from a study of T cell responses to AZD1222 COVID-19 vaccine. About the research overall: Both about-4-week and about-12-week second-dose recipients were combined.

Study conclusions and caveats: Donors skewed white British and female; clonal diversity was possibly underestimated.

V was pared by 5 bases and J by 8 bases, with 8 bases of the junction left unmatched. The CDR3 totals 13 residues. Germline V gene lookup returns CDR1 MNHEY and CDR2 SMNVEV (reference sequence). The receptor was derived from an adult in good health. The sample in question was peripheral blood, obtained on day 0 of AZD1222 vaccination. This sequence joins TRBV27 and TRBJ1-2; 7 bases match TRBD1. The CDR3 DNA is TGTGCCAGCAGTGCCCCAGGGGGAGGCGGCTACACCTTC. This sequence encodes CASSAPGGGGYTF.